These 32 T cell receptor beta chains were all obtained from the same sample, sequenced in a study of esophageal squamous cell carcinoma under preoperative chemotherapy. Time point in this sample: before preoperative PTX-NDP chemotherapy. Via MiXCR, TCRdb re-called the PCR reads, giving one row per CDR3 protein. The sample lists 5,000 to 7,500 distinct CDR3 sequences, roughly 32% seen once, with 11% to 15% in the top ten. Collection took place from a patient given preoperative chemotherapy. These receptors came from a human donor with esophageal squamous cell carcinoma. The donor label of this sample is uncertain.

The rearrangement joins TRBV12-3 or TRBV12-4 to TRBJ2-1; perhaps TRBD2 as D (6 bases). This CDR3 contains 16 residues. V was cut by 5 bases and J by 5 bases, with 19 bases left in between. CDR3 region: CASSLTRAILDNEQFF. DNA of the CDR3: TGTGCCAGCAGTCTGACTAGGGCTATCCTCGACAATGAGCAGTTCTTC.

In DNA form, the CDR3 reads TGTGCCAGCAGGGTAGTGTCCTGGGAGACGGAGTATTTT. Translation gives CASRVVSWETEYF. V gene TRBV6-1 combines with J gene TRBJ2-3; D possibly corresponds to TRBD2 (5 bases). Trimming cost V 6 bases and J 13 bases, with 20 bases left between them. CDR3 size: 13 residues. Germline loops: CDR1 MNHNS, CDR2 SASEGT.

As regards this clonotype: It is likely a read error, because the conserved phenylalanine at the end of the CDR3 is missing. The limits of the CDR3 on the DNA are not certain, so only TCRdb's listed CDR3 is given. The V and J genes are TRBV6-1 and TRBJ2-1; the table's D gene call, TRBD2, was not cross checked with the DNA. The CDR3 has 15 residues if both end residues are counted. Germline V gene sequence: CDR1 MNHNS, CDR2 SASEGT. CDR3: CASSKSGRAYNEEFV.

As concerns this clonotype: One end of the junction fails to match germline, which may point to a read error. The chain couples TRBV6-1 to TRBJ2-5; D gene uncertain. This CDR3 is 12 amino acids long. The germline V gene has CDR1 MNHNS and CDR2 SASEGT. The CDR3 DNA reads TGTGGCAGCAGTGTAGGGTGGAGCGAGGAGTACTTC. Translated, it gives CGSSVGWSEEYF.

Concerning this clonotype itself: The CDR3 carries no conserved terminal phenylalanine or tryptophan, so it likely arises from a read error. The chain carries TRBV6-1 and TRBJ2-1, with TRBD2 identical over 7 bases. Matching the DNA end better, TRBJ2-7 makes the J call doubtful. CDR3 length: 15 residues. Per germline, CDR1 MNHNS and CDR2 SASEGT. CDR3 residues: CASSPSRGGSYEQYC. In DNA, the CDR3 is TGTGCCAGCAGTCCATCACGGGGCGGGAGCTACGAGCAGTACTGC.

The table lists this clonotype with many counts. CDR3 DNA: TGTGCCAGCACTTTTTTGGGGAACACCGGGGAGCTGTTTTTT. Protein product: CASTFLGNTGELFF. The chain links TRBV27 to TRBJ2-2; D is unclear. This CDR3 region has 14 residues. From germline, CDR1 is MNHEY and CDR2 SMNVEV (reference sequence). Trimming shortened V by 7 bases and J by 1 base, and 10 bases separated the two germline ends.

This clonotype was seen at least ten times. A much larger clone differs by one base, so this may be a read error. J is TRBJ2-1 and V is TRBV7-2; D not certain. CDR1 SGHTA and CDR2 FQGNSA come from the germline V gene. This CDR3 comprises 14 residues. V was cut by 1 base and J by 10 bases, with 14 bases left in between. The CDR3 DNA is TGTGCCAGCAGCTTAGGAACTGCTCCCTACGAGCAGTTCTTC. This encodes CASSLGTAPYEQFF.

This clonotype was observed a few times. The CDR3 sequence: CASSATGILYNEQFF. The CDR3 nucleotides read TGTGCCAGCAGCGCGACAGGGATCCTCTACAATGAGCAGTTCTTC. V and J are TRBV9 and TRBJ2-1; TRBD1 agrees at 7 bases. Germline CDR1 and CDR2: SGDLS and YYNGEE. This CDR3 comprises 15 residues. With V trimmed by 3 bases and J by 3 bases, 6 bases remained unmatched.

This clonotype was seen ten or more times. This chain joins TRBV6-5 and TRBJ2-4; either TRBD1 or TRBD2 may supply D (6 bases each). The CDR3 consists of 17 residues. CDR1 is MNHEY, CDR2 SVGAGI, per germline. V gave up 2 bases and J gave up 1 base, with 15 bases separating them. The chain's CDR3 is CASSYRGVGGAKNIQYF. CDR3 nucleotides: TGTGCCAGCAGTTACAGGGGGGTTGGAGGGGCCAAAAACATTCAGTACTTC.

This clonotype appeared a few times. At one of its ends the junction is not consistent with the germline gene, which may arise from a read error. The V and J genes are TRBV27 and TRBJ2-1; D is undetermined. There are 14 residues in the CDR3. Germline V CDR1 and CDR2: MNHEY, SMNVEV (reference sequence). The DNA for the CDR3 is TGTGCCAGCAGTTTTGCGGCGGCCTACAATGGGCAGTTCTTC. Translated, it gives CASSFAAAYNGQFF.

The chain combines TRBV7-8 with TRBJ2-7, with 8 bases fitting TRBD1. This CDR3 comprises 16 residues. V dropped 4 bases and J dropped 0; count of bases not matched to a gene: 8. CDR1 and CDR2 from the germline V gene are SGHVS and FQNEAQ. CDR3 DNA sequence: TGTGCCAGCAGCTGCTCAGGGGGCGGCTCCTCCTACGAGCAGTACTTC. The encoded protein is CASSCSGGGSSYEQYF.

This clonotype is medium-sized by share. The chain couples TRBV12-3 or TRBV12-4 to TRBJ2-5; TRBD1 matches 10 bases. V shed 5 bases, J shed 8 bases, and the junction held 11 bases outside the gene matches. This CDR3 is 15 amino acids long. The CDR3 bases are TGTGCCAGCAGTCCAACCCGCGGACAGGGGGTAACCCAGTACTTC. Residues: CASSPTRGQGVTQYF.

The V gene is TRBV11-3, the J gene TRBJ2-3; TRBD2 matches at 8 bases. Germline V lookup: CDR1 SGHNT, CDR2 YENEEA. J was trimmed by 5 bases and V by 6 bases; bases with no gene match: 7. The CDR3 extends over 14 amino acids. CDR3 in amino acids: CASRSGAGGDTQYF. The CDR3 nucleotides are TGTGCCAGCAGATCAGGGGCGGGGGGAGATACGCAGTATTTT.

In DNA, the CDR3 is TGTGCCAGCAGCCCAGATTTAGCGGGAGTAGGGCAGTACTTC. It is translated as CASSPDLAGVGQYF. The chain employs TRBV7-2 and TRBJ2-1; 9 positions agree with TRBD2. The end of the DNA aligns better with TRBJ2-7, so the J call may be wrong. Per germline, CDR1 SGHTA and CDR2 FQGNSA. CDR3 size: 14 residues.

This clonotype has ten or more counts. The chain carries TRBV6-1 and TRBJ1-2, with TRBD1 matching 8 bases. V gave up 8 bases and J gave up 4 bases; unmatched junction bases: 15. CDR1 and CDR2 (germline): MNHNS, SASEGT. This CDR3 is built from 16 residues. The CDR3 reads CASRLTGGARLYGYTF. The CDR3 DNA reads TGTGCCAGCCGTCTTACAGGGGGAGCGCGACTCTATGGCTACACCTTC.

There are many counts of this clonotype. The chain combines TRBV7-8 with TRBJ2-1; possible D gene TRBD2, 5 bases. The CDR3 spans 13 residues. Germline CDR1 reads SGHVS; CDR2 reads FQNEAQ. The V gene lost 6 bases and the J gene lost 4 bases, with 10 bases spanning the gap. The CDR3 bases are TGTGCCAGCAGACCTGAGGGTTACAATGAGCAGTTCTTC. Protein product: CASRPEGYNEQFF. The complete variable domain, with remaining parts taken from reference TRBV7-8 and TRBJ2-1, reads GAGVSQSPRYKVAKRGQDVALRCDPISGHVSLFWYQQALGQGPEFLTYFQNEAQLDKSGLPSDRFFAERPEGSVSTLKIQRTQQEDSAVYLCASRPEGYNEQFFGPGTRLTVL.

This clonotype was detected only a few times. The gene calls are TRBV12-3 or TRBV12-4 and TRBJ2-1; 8 bases fit TRBD1. This CDR3 has 14 residues. The V segment lost 7 bases and the J segment 10 bases; nucleotides outside the gene matches: 12. CDR3 DNA: TGTGCCAGCAATAACGTGGGACAGGAGGGAGAGCAGTTCTTC. Translated: CASNNVGQEGEQFF.

This clonotype rates as medium-sized. The genes are TRBV27 and TRBJ2-3, with 8 bases matching TRBD2. The germline gives CDR1 MNHEY, CDR2 SMNVEV (reference sequence). Trimming cost V 7 bases and J 0 bases; bases outside gene matches: 6. This CDR3 is 15 amino acids long. Here the CDR3 DNA reads TGTGCCAGCACAAAAGCGGGGGCAAGCACAGATACGCAGTATTTT. Translated, it gives CASTKAGASTDTQYF.

In its sample, this clonotype was seen many times. J is TRBJ2-1 and V is TRBV6-1; 8 bases align to TRBD2. Gene TRBJ2-7 matches the end of the DNA better, so the J call may be wrong. CDR1 and CDR2 from the germline V gene are MNHNS and SASEGT. CDR3 length: 14 residues. CDR3 protein: CASSESGREGEQYF. As DNA, the CDR3 is TGTGCCAGCAGTGAGTCTGGACGGGAGGGGGAGCAGTACTTC.

This clonotype has at least ten counts. This rearrangement joins TRBV7-6 to TRBJ2-3, with 8 bases fitting TRBD1. The CDR3 length is 13 residues. Germline V CDR1 and CDR2: SGHVS, FNYEAQ. Trimming cost V 10 bases and J 1 base; bases outside gene matches: 4. CDR3 nucleotides: TGTGCCATATCAGGGGGCCGCACAGATACGCAGTATTTT. Translated: CAISGGRTDTQYF. Together with reference TRBV7-6 and TRBJ2-3, the CDR3 gives the full variable domain: GAGVSQSPRYKVTKRGQDVALRCDPISGHVSLYWYRQALGQGPEFLTYFNYEAQQDKSGLPNDRFSAERPEGSISTLTIQRTEQRDSAMYRCAISGGRTDTQYFGPGTRLTVL.

This clonotype has a count of ten or more. The V call is TRBV6-1, the J call TRBJ1-1, with TRBD1 as a possible D gene (6 bases). This CDR3 has 14 residues. The germline V gene encodes CDR1 MNHNS and CDR2 SASEGT. Trimming took 6 bases from V and 1 from J, leaving 12 bases between them. The CDR3 is CASRLGGGNTEAFF. DNA for the CDR3: TGTGCCAGCAGACTAGGGGGAGGGAACACTGAAGCTTTCTTT.

Turning to this clonotype: Germline is not matched at one junction end, which may reflect a read error. This chain joins TRBV12-3 or TRBV12-4 and TRBJ2-1; D is undetermined. The CDR3 covers 14 residues. This CDR3 is CASSSSFCYNEQLF. CDR3 in DNA: TGTGCCAGCAGTTCGAGTTTCTGCTACAATGAGCAGTTGTTC.

This clonotype showed up many times. The genes are TRBV6-5 and TRBJ2-1; the D call may be TRBD1 or TRBD2 (5 bases each). The assigned J gene may be wrong: the sequence end matches TRBJ2-7 better. Germline V CDR1 and CDR2: MNHEY, SVGAGI. The CDR3 sequence is 14 residues long. Written as DNA, the CDR3 is TGTGCCAGCAGTTACTCCGAGGGGTCTGCGGAGCAGTACTTC. Its translation is CASSYSEGSAEQYF.

By sample fraction, this clonotype is large (0.1 to 1%). This chain links TRBV7-2 with TRBJ2-5; perhaps TRBD2 as D (5 bases). The CDR3 is made up of 15 amino acids. Germline V lookup: CDR1 SGHTA, CDR2 FQGNSA. The V and J ends lost 1 base and 4 bases respectively, with 13 bases between them. The CDR3 sequence is CASSLDGDRGETQYF. CDR3 sequence (DNA): TGTGCCAGCAGCTTAGATGGGGATCGGGGAGAGACCCAGTACTTC.

CDR3 amino acids: CASSDNRGRSEQFF. Written as DNA, the CDR3 is TGTGCCAGCAGCGACAACAGGGGTCGCAGTGAGCAGTTCTTC. The chain links TRBV11-3 to TRBJ2-1, with 7 bases lining up with TRBD1. Germline CDR1 SGHNT, CDR2 YENEEA. The ends lost 5 bases at V and 9 bases at J; junction bases unmatched: 10. The CDR3 covers 14 residues.

Worth noting for this clonotype: The junction departs from germline at one end; a sequencing error may be responsible. CDR3 sequence (DNA): TGTGCCAGCAGCGAGGGGGGAGGCGGGAGTCAAGAGGCCCAGTACTTC. It is translated as CASSEGGGGSQEAQYF. The gene calls are TRBV7-9 and TRBJ2-5; D may be TRBD2 (7 bases). Germline CDR1 SEHNR, CDR2 FQNEAQ (reference sequence). CDR3 size: 16 residues.

The chain joins TRBV5-1 to TRBJ2-1; D perhaps matches TRBD2 (6 bases). The CDR3 consists of 14 residues. Germline CDR1 and CDR2: SGHRS and YFSETQ. Trimming shortened V by 0 bases and J by 3 bases, and 7 bases separated the two germline ends. The CDR3 DNA reads TGCGCCAGCAGCTTGGCCGGGAGCTACAATGAGCAGTTCTTC. This gives the protein CASSLAGSYNEQFF.

This clonotype was counted ten times or more. The chain is built from TRBV6-1 and TRBJ1-4, with D unclear. Trimming stripped 5 bases from V and 0 bases from J, with 13 bases between. The CDR3 is 16 amino acids. Germline V lookup: CDR1 MNHNS, CDR2 SASEGT. This CDR3 is CASSTSGAATNEKLFF. The DNA of the CDR3 is TGTGCCAGCAGTACCTCCGGCGCTGCAACTAATGAAAAACTGTTTTTT.

Turning to this clonotype: A read error may account for a junction end that differs from germline. The V and J genes are TRBV7-2 and TRBJ2-3; 8 bases align to TRBD1. Germline V CDR1 and CDR2: SGHTA, FQGNSA. The CDR3 runs 15 residues. CDR3 DNA: TGTGCCAGCAGGCGACAGGGGACGGAAAATTCACCCCTCCACTTC. Its protein product is CASRRQGTENSPLHF.

By sample share, this clonotype is large. This chain connects TRBV11-3 to TRBJ2-5; TRBD1 matches 7 bases. Germline V gene lookup returns CDR1 SGHNT and CDR2 YENEEA. V gave up 3 bases and J gave up 2 bases; unmatched junction bases: 6. The length of the CDR3 is 15 residues. CDR3 in amino acids: CASSFSGQRQETQYF. The CDR3 DNA reads TGTGCCAGCAGCTTTTCGGGACAGCGACAAGAGACCCAGTACTTC.

This clonotype has more than one count but fewer than ten. J is TRBJ1-1 and V is TRBV14; D is unclear. The CDR3 loop spans 15 amino acids. The germline V and J ends were trimmed by 1 base and 0 bases, with 9 bases remaining between them. Germline V CDR1 and CDR2: SGHDN, FVKESK. This CDR3 is CASSQVVGLNTEAFF. DNA for the CDR3: TGTGCCAGCAGCCAAGTTGTAGGCTTGAACACTGAAGCTTTCTTT.

This clonotype was counted many times. This chain joins TRBV7-2 and TRBJ2-1; D gene ambiguous. Germline V gives CDR1 SGHTA, CDR2 FQGNSA. V was pared by 4 bases and J by 10 bases, with 14 bases between. The CDR3 is 13 residues long. DNA for the CDR3: TGTGCCAGCAGCTCCACCCAGAGGCTCGAGCAGTTCTTC. Translated: CASSSTQRLEQFF.